This T cell receptor beta chain emerged from a study of CD8+CD57+ T cells in acquired aplastic anemia. At the level of the study: CD4+ and CD8+ cells, once sorted, gave DNA averaging around 3.2 ug. Findings and limits, study-wide: Patients and healthy controls showed no significant CD8+ Simpson's diversity difference. Roughly 30 was the count of CD8+ CDR3 sequences that patients shared with controls.

The patients chosen for sequencing had shown expansion of CD8+CD57+ cells (detected by flow cytometry). This clonotype showed up many times. Its specificity is not known. The ends were cut back, 0 bases at V and 6 bases at J, with 7 bases in the middle. This CDR3 comprises 13 residues. Germline V gene data show CDR1 as SGHRS and CDR2 as YFSETQ. It was genomic DNA that served as the template for profiling TCR beta VDJ and CDR3. TCRdb called the reads again in MiXCR, with one record for every CDR3 protein. The sample contains under 200,000 distinct CDR3 sequences, around 48% of which appear only once. The rearrangement links TRBV5-1 to TRBJ2-1; no firm D call. The sequenced sample was sorted CD4+, CD8+, or CD8+CD57+ T cells (not recorded which) from PBMCs. The receptor was isolated from a human donor with aplastic anemia. Here the CDR3 DNA reads TGCGCCAGCAGCTTGGGCGAACCCAATGAGCAGTTCTTC. Protein product: CASSLGEPNEQFF.